The rows below give T cell receptor beta chains drawn from one sample of a study of shared clonotypes between healthy human individuals. Clones were read by immunoSEQ multiplex PCR, and TCRdb kept only the in-frame ones, dropping some. The table lists under 600,000 clones, approximately 95% of them singletons. Specimen: naive CD4+ T cells sorted from blood. The receptors were gathered from a woman in her 30s in good health. Both conserved end residues are part of each CDR3. Fields, in order: V gene, CDR3 protein.

>TRBV7-2
CASTHGGREQFF
>TRBV11-3
CASSTGLAGGINEQYF
>TRBV28
CASRVLREQFF
>TRBV15
CATSPRGSDTQYF
>TRBV6-1
CASSVRGLSEKLFF
>TRBV4-1
CASSQDQGVPTNEKLFF
>TRBV6-5
CASRKVAGGEQYF
>TRBV28
CASSFEGAGETQYF
>TRBV19
CASSTSPSYGYTF
>TRBV14
CASRLSGSSYNEQFF
>TRBV28
CASSLGGGLSLNTEAFF
>TRBV28
CASSIGTTSGREVGELFF
>TRBV30
CAWGLKRQKSYEQYF
>TRBV6-5
CASSFTGTSGYNEQFF
>TRBV9
CASSVALRESDEQYF
>TRBV11-2
CASSLEAGQYYEQYF
>TRBV2
CASSLPGQETYEQYF
>TRBV19
CASSRGAGGGYGYTF
>TRBV6-6
CASSPGTVNQPQHF
>TRBV5-1
CASSLVPGTYEQYF
>TRBV6-5
CASSPQFGVYEQYF
>TRBV9
CASILGGKVYNEQFF
>TRBV25-1
CASSPMDRGYTGELFF
>TRBV14
CASSQDLPGQRNEKLFF
>TRBV6-6
CASSYPAGGQQYF
>TRBV6-1
CASSIGQGMTRGYTF
>TRBV5-1
CASSSYPSSYEQYF
>TRBV7-8
CASSLARLKGAGHEQYF
>TRBV7-9
CASLTVEGGGNTIYF
>TRBV5-1
CASSHRGELTYEQYF
>TRBV6-6
CASRARLSYNEQFF
>TRBV28
CASSHDSYEQYF
>TRBV11-2
CASSSGLGANVLTF
>TRBV27
CASKYSGIGNQPQHF
>TRBV7-6
CASSYHLRQPSGNTIYF
>TRBV29-1
CSVDWTSGSSYEQYF
>TRBV9
CASSVEGTAGNTIYF
>TRBV11-3
CASSLESWAGSSYNEQFF
>TRBV19
CASSPRDRHTYEQYF
>TRBV11-2
CASSLARGPNTGELFF
>TRBV10-3
CAIRPDRQGLLNYGYTF
>TRBV7-2
CASSLGGNTDTQYF
>TRBV28
CASSLRGIGETQYF
>TRBV6-5
CASSPSGSTGELFF
>TRBV6-5
CASNLREGLSEQYF
>TRBV2
CASTAGVTEAFF
>TRBV7-8
CASSTTGFPSSYNEQFF
>TRBV10-1
CASNRDSGEKLFF
>TRBV23-1
CASSQRGDSHSYEQYF
>TRBV10-3
CAISEHGSSYEQYF
>TRBV27
CASSIYGSTNEKLFF
>TRBV28
CASSLSWDSTEKLFF
>TRBV5-1
CASSFGTGPTDTQYF